Following are 27 T cell receptor beta chains from one sample sequenced in a study of PD-L1 blockade in urothelial cancer. Method: immunoSEQ multiplex PCR; TCRdb's copy keeps in-frame clones and lacks some. The sample lists roughly 45,000 clones; around 90% were seen once. The input for sequencing was PBMCs, taken around atezolizumab (anti-PD-L1) treatment. Receptors originate from a man in his sixties with urothelial cancer.

The chain is built from TRBV30 and TRBJ2-2, with D uncertain. The V gene lost 3 bases and the J gene lost 4 bases, with 12 bases spanning the gap. The CDR3 has 14 residues. Germline loops: CDR1 GTSNPN, CDR2 SVGIG (reference sequence). Written as DNA, the CDR3 is TGTGCCTGGAGACTTACCTCGGGCACCGGGGAGCTGTTTTTT. It codes for CAWRLTSGTGELFF.

V usage is TRBV10-3 and J usage is TRBJ2-2, with TRBD2 matching over 12 bases. The junction had 6 bases not matched to a gene; V was cut back by 6 bases and J by 7 bases. The CDR3 spans 15 residues. Germline V gives CDR1 ENHRY, CDR2 SYGVKD. CDR3 in amino acids: CAISTSGGHGGELFF. The DNA of the CDR3 is TGTGCCATCAGCACTAGCGGGGGGCATGGCGGGGAGCTGTTTTTT.

The genes are TRBV10-2 and TRBJ1-1; tentatively, D is TRBD1 (6 bases). The CDR3 has 14 amino acids. The germline CDR1 and CDR2 sequences are WSHSY and SAAADI. The V and J ends lost 6 bases and 5 bases respectively, with 16 bases between them. The CDR3 loop reads CASSGPGVGTEAFF. CDR3 coding DNA: TGCGCCAGCAGCGGACCAGGGGTGGGTACTGAAGCTTTCTTT.

The table lists this clone with a count of one. The rearrangement uses TRBV30 and TRBJ1-2; D may be TRBD1 (5 bases). Trimming took 3 bases from V and 2 from J, leaving 10 bases between them. The CDR3 runs 13 residues. From germline, CDR1 is GTSNPN and CDR2 SVGIG (reference sequence). CDR3 in amino acids: CAWSQDTNYGYTF. CDR3 nucleotide sequence: TGTGCCTGGAGCCAGGACACGAACTATGGCTACACCTTC.

This clone was counted once. V gene TRBV11-2 combines with J gene TRBJ2-7; 9 bases fit TRBD2. From germline, CDR1 is SGHAT and CDR2 FQNNGV. The CDR3 runs 14 residues. V shed 8 bases and J 6 bases; nucleotides not matched to a gene: 11. The CDR3 here is CASGRAGGPGEQYF. CDR3 sequence (DNA): TGTGCCAGCGGAAGGGCGGGGGGGCCTGGCGAGCAGTACTTC.

The chain carries TRBV6-5 and TRBJ2-7, with 9 bases aligning to TRBD2. CDR3 length: 15 residues. Trimming took 7 bases from V and 1 from J; bases not matched to a gene: 8. The V gene's germline CDR1 is MNHEY and CDR2 SVGAGI. This CDR3 is CASTLGSGGSYEQYF. The CDR3 DNA is TGTGCCAGCACCCTGGGCAGCGGGGGGTCCTACGAGCAGTACTTC.

V and J are TRBV15 and TRBJ1-2; D possibly corresponds to TRBD1 (6 bases). The CDR3 sequence is 15 residues long. V was clipped by 0 bases and J by 4 bases, with 12 bases between them. Germline V gene sequence: CDR1 LNHNV, CDR2 YYDKDF (reference sequence). CDR3 DNA sequence: TGTGCCACCAGCAGAGATTTGGACAGCAGCTATGGCTACACCTTC. This gives the protein CATSRDLDSSYGYTF.

The CDR3 nucleotides are TGTGCCAGCTCACCCCAAGTAGCAGGGTACACTGAAGCTTTCTTT. Translating gives CASSPQVAGYTEAFF. The V call is TRBV18, the J call TRBJ1-1; D is possibly TRBD1 (5 bases). Trimming took off 3 bases at V and 3 bases at J, with 14 bases between the two ends. The CDR3 has 15 residues. Germline V gene lookup returns CDR1 KGHSH and CDR2 LQKENI.

This rearrangement joins TRBV4-1 to TRBJ2-2; TRBD2 matches at 14 bases. V lost 4 bases to trimming and J lost 5 bases; unmatched junction nucleotides: 15. From germline, CDR1 is MGHRA and CDR2 YSYEKL. The CDR3 runs 20 residues. The CDR3 spells CASSPGGPGLAGGRTGELFF. The CDR3 DNA sequence: TGCGCCAGCAGCCCCGGGGGGCCAGGACTAGCGGGGGGACGGACCGGGGAGCTGTTTTTT.

V and J are TRBV5-1 and TRBJ2-5; D perhaps matches TRBD2 (6 bases). The CDR3 loop spans 15 amino acids. Germline CDR1 SGHRS, CDR2 YFSETQ. Trimming cost V 2 bases and J 1 base, with 12 bases left between them. The CDR3 region is CASSFGGAAQETQYF. The CDR3 nucleotides read TGCGCCAGCAGCTTTGGCGGGGCCGCCCAAGAGACCCAGTACTTC. The entire variable domain, with the rest obtained from reference TRBV5-1 and TRBJ2-5, is as follows: KAGVTQTPRYLIKTRGQQVTLSCSPISGHRSVSWYQQTPGQGLQFLFEYFSETQRNKGNFPGRFSGRQFSNSRSEMNVSTLELGDSALYLCASSFGGAAQETQYFGPGTRLLVL.

The chain recombines TRBV6-6 with TRBJ2-7, with D tentatively TRBD1 (6 bases). From germline, CDR1 is MNHNY and CDR2 SVGAGI (reference sequence). This CDR3 spans 14 amino acids. Trimming stripped 4 bases from V and 2 bases from J, with 12 bases between. This chain's CDR3 is CASSSGAGTYEQYF. The CDR3 DNA reads as TGTGCCAGCAGTTCAGGGGCGGGTACCTACGAGCAGTACTTC.

This sequence joins TRBV19 and TRBJ1-2; no definite D call. Germline V gives CDR1 LNHDA, CDR2 SQIVND (reference sequence). Trimming removed 2 bases from V and 6 bases from J, with 25 bases in between. There are 18 residues in the CDR3. The CDR3 reads CASSIPPTRGSFFDGYTF. As DNA, the CDR3 is TGTGCCAGTAGTATACCCCCGACGCGGGGTAGTTTTTTTGATGGCTACACCTTC. The full variable domain, its missing parts supplied by reference TRBV19 and TRBJ1-2, is DGGITQSPKYLFRKEGQNVTLSCEQNLNHDAMYWYRQDPGQGLRLIYYSQIVNDFQKGDIAEGYSVSREKKESFPLTVTSAQKNPTAFYLCASSIPPTRGSFFDGYTFGSGTRLTVV.

This chain uses TRBV28 with TRBJ2-5, with TRBD2 identical over 15 bases. Germline V lookup: CDR1 MDHEN, CDR2 SYDVKM. With 6 bases clipped from V and 2 bases from J, the junction kept 4 bases outside the gene matches. The CDR3 runs 16 residues. The CDR3 bases are TGTGCCAGCAGCCGTGGACTAGCGGGGGGGCAAGAGACCCAGTACTTC. This sequence encodes CASSRGLAGGQETQYF.

The chain carries TRBV6-6 and TRBJ2-7; no firm D call. Trimming left V 5 bases short and J 3 bases short, with 5 bases between. Germline V gene data show CDR1 as MNHNY and CDR2 as SVGAGI (reference sequence). This CDR3 contains 11 residues. The CDR3 reads CASSTDYEQYF. The DNA of the CDR3 is TGTGCCAGCAGTACAGACTACGAGCAGTACTTC.

The V and J genes are TRBV4-1 and TRBJ2-5, with TRBD1 as a possible D gene (5 bases). The V gene lost 1 base and the J gene lost 5 bases, with 11 bases spanning the gap. CDR1 MGHRA and CDR2 YSYEKL come from the germline V gene. This CDR3 contains 14 residues. The CDR3 DNA sequence: TGCGCCAGCAGCCAAGGGGTAGCAGGGGAGACCCAGTACTTC. Protein sequence: CASSQGVAGETQYF.

V usage is TRBV29-1 and J usage is TRBJ2-7, with D perhaps matching TRBD2 (6 bases). CDR3 length: 11 residues. CDR1 and CDR2 from the germline V gene are SQVTM and ANQGSEA. V lost 4 bases and J lost 2, with 6 bases in between. The CDR3 nucleotides read TGCAGCGTTGGGACTACCTACGAGCAGTACTTC. The encoded protein is CSVGTTYEQYF.

The table lists this clone with a count of one. The V gene is TRBV28, the J gene TRBJ1-5; perhaps TRBD1 as D (6 bases). Trimming removed 6 bases from V and 0 bases from J, with 15 bases in between. Germline-derived CDR1 and CDR2 are MDHEN and SYDVKM. The CDR3 has 16 amino acids. The CDR3 coding sequence is TGTGCCAGCAGAGTGACAGGCTCATATAGCAATCAGCCCCAGCATTTT. Encoded protein: CASRVTGSYSNQPQHF.

The rearrangement uses TRBV4-2 and TRBJ2-7; D perhaps matches TRBD2 (6 bases). This CDR3 has 13 amino acids. V was trimmed by 6 bases and J by 6 bases, leaving 15 bases between them. Germline-derived CDR1 and CDR2 are LGHNA and YNFKEQ. CDR3 region: CASSLGGRGEQYF. The CDR3 DNA reads as TGTGCCAGCAGTTTGGGGGGACGAGGCGAGCAGTACTTC.

The chain uses TRBV7-3 and TRBJ2-1, with TRBD2 as a possible D gene (6 bases). The CDR3 is 13 amino acids. V was trimmed by 0 bases and J by 8 bases, leaving 8 bases between them. Germline-derived CDR1 and CDR2 are SGHTA and FQGTGA. The chain's CDR3 is CASSLTWRDEQFF. The CDR3 DNA is TGTGCCAGCAGCTTAACGTGGAGGGATGAGCAGTTCTTC.

This chain uses TRBV6-4 with TRBJ1-1; D remains ambiguous. V gave up 3 bases and J gave up 1 base, with 12 bases separating them. Germline V CDR1 and CDR2: MRHNA, SNTAGT. This CDR3 has 15 amino acids. The DNA of the CDR3 is TGTGCCAGCAGTGAAAATCACGCCGGGAACACTGAAGCTTTCTTT. This translates into CASSENHAGNTEAFF.

The chain has TRBV15 and TRBJ1-1; D perhaps matches TRBD1 (6 bases). V lost 5 bases and J lost 0, with 7 bases in between. There are 13 residues in the CDR3. The germline gives CDR1 LNHNV, CDR2 YYDKDF (reference sequence). CDR3 DNA sequence: TGTGCCACCAGCTGGACAGTGAACACTGAAGCTTTCTTT. As protein: CATSWTVNTEAFF.

The chain has TRBV7-6 and TRBJ2-1; the match to TRBD1 covers 11 bases. Germline CDR1 and CDR2: SGHVS and FNYEAQ. CDR3 length: 17 amino acids. The V gene end was trimmed by 1 base and the J gene end by 10 bases; junction bases not matched to a gene: 12. CDR3 in DNA: TGTGCCAGCAGCTTAGAGGGAGGGTGGGGACAGGGGGGAGAGCAGTTCTTC. Translating gives CASSLEGGWGQGGEQFF.

The V call is TRBV7-2, the J call TRBJ1-3; 7 bases agree with TRBD1. The length of the CDR3 is 16 residues. Germline V gene lookup returns CDR1 SGHTA and CDR2 FQGNSA. V lost 5 bases and J lost 0; bases outside the gene matches: 7. The CDR3 sequence is CASSPGQAYSGNTIYF. As DNA, the CDR3 is TGTGCCAGCAGCCCCGGACAGGCATACTCTGGAAACACCATATATTTT.

This CDR3 reads CASSLYGGAGGELFF. The CDR3 DNA reads TGTGCCAGCAGCTTATACGGGGGGGCCGGCGGGGAGCTGTTTTTT. The V call is TRBV7-3, the J call TRBJ2-2, with TRBD2 matching over 8 bases. The CDR3 consists of 15 residues. V shed 2 bases and J 7 bases; nucleotides not matched to a gene: 6. Germline V gene sequence: CDR1 SGHTA, CDR2 FQGTGA. The whole variable domain, remainder taken from reference TRBV7-3 and TRBJ2-2, is GAGVSQTPSNKVTEKGKYVELRCDPISGHTALYWYRQSLGQGPEFLIYFQGTGAADDSGLPNDRFFAVRPEGSVSTLKIQRTERGDSAVYLCASSLYGGAGGELFFGEGSRLTVL.

V gene TRBV28 combines with J gene TRBJ1-2; 11 nucleotides align to TRBD1. Germline V CDR1 and CDR2: MDHEN, SYDVKM. This CDR3 has 13 amino acids. V was clipped by 6 bases and J by 4 bases; unmatched bases: 1. The CDR3 reads CASRGTGGYGYTF. CDR3 sequence (DNA): TGTGCCAGCAGGGGGACAGGGGGCTATGGCTACACCTTC.

The chain combines TRBV7-9 with TRBJ1-1; D is unresolved. Germline CDR1 reads SEHNR; CDR2 reads FQNEAQ (reference sequence). The CDR3 runs 15 residues. With 2 bases removed from V and 1 base from J, the gap between germline ends came to 11 bases. CDR3 sequence: CASSLSRFGNTEAFF. The CDR3 DNA is TGTGCCAGCAGCTTAAGCCGATTCGGGAACACTGAAGCTTTCTTT.

The V call is TRBV21-1, the J call TRBJ2-1; the table's D call of TRBD1 was not tested on the DNA. TRBV21-1 is shown as a pseudogene. The length of the CDR3 is 13 residues. This CDR3 reads CASSNTGINEQFF. DNA for the CDR3: TGTGCCAGCAGCAACACAGGTATCAATGAGCAGTTCTTC.